This entry features one TCR beta chain sequence. Its antigen is as yet unknown. The data were taken from a study of a mutant IDH1 vaccine in newly diagnosed glioma. Across the study: Vaccine administration was initiated 4-6 weeks following radiotherapy alone, or with temozolomide cycles. Patients got radiotherapy, temozolomide, or both beforehand, and most got both. The study, taken as a whole, reports: It seemed that pseudoprogression was not linked to changes in the top peripheral T cell clonotypes.

Clones were read by immunoSEQ multiplex PCR, and TCRdb kept only the in-frame ones, dropping some. The profile shows tens of thousands of clones, over 75% of them singletons. The time point was: week 47, end of study. Doses of 300 ug of mutant IDH1 20-mer peptide were given with topical imiquimod. Eight vaccinations reached patients in weeks 1, 3, 5, 7, 11, 15, 19 and 23. With 3 bases clipped from V and 6 bases from J, the junction kept 9 bases outside the gene matches. The CDR3 loop spans 17 amino acids. The germline V gene has CDR1 LNHDA and CDR2 SQIVND (reference sequence). V and J are TRBV19 and TRBJ2-2; 11 nucleotides match TRBD2. Here the sequenced sample was PBMCs, taken from a glioma patient whose treatment included an IDH1 peptide vaccine. The receptor was derived from a man aged 40-49 years with glioma. The CDR3 loop is CASSMGSGGAGAGELFF. The CDR3 DNA reads as TGTGCCAGTAGTATGGGTAGCGGGGGGGCCGGTGCCGGGGAGCTGTTTTTT. Drawing the rest from reference TRBV19 and TRBJ2-2, the complete variable domain is DGGITQSPKYLFRKEGQNVTLSCEQNLNHDAMYWYRQDPGQGLRLIYYSQIVNDFQKGDIAEGYSVSREKKESFPLTVTSAQKNPTAFYLCASSMGSGGAGAGELFFGEGSRLTVL.